This T cell receptor beta chain was identified in a study of blood T cell repertoires in COVID-19. The overall study: The analysed material was cDNA or gDNA that came from T cells, B-cell-depleted T cells, or PBMCs.

The data were produced by immunoSEQ multiplex PCR, yet TCRdb's version contains in-frame clones alone and is incomplete. The data contain 250,000 to 300,000 clones, roughly 88% of them singletons. Per germline, CDR1 LGHDT and CDR2 YNNKEL (reference sequence). Trimming took 4 bases from V and 5 from J, leaving 20 bases between them. The CDR3 is 17 amino acids. The sequence came from a woman between 65 and 79 years old with acute or convalescent COVID-19. V is TRBV3-1 (or the pseudogene TRBV3-2) and J is TRBJ2-2, with D possibly TRBD2 on 5 matching bases. Sequenced sample: peripheral blood. The CDR3 bases are TGTGCCAGCAGCCCATCCCACGGGAAGGGTGGTACCGGGGAGCTGTTTTTT. Protein: CASSPSHGKGGTGELFF.